This TCR beta chain was obtained from a study of OX40 agonist ivuxolimab in advanced cancers. With regard to the full study: Ivuxolimab, which targeted the costimulatory receptor OX40 (CD134), was an agonistic, fully human IgG2 monoclonal antibody. Intravenous ivuxolimab was administered to patients every 2 weeks at six dose levels: 0.01, 0.1, 0.3, 1.5, 3 and 10 mg/kg. Of the approximately 53 patients in dose escalation, 19 had hepatocellular carcinoma, approximately 15 had melanoma, 9 had renal cell carcinoma and 9 had head and neck cancer. The dose-escalation cohort was about 83% male with a mean age of about 60 years, ranging from about 23 to 85. Patients were allowed to have had prior anti-PD-1, anti-PD-L1 or anti-CTLA-4 therapy, and around two fifths of the dose-escalation patients had been treated with checkpoint inhibitors. Three dose-escalation patients achieved partial responses, one with hepatocellular carcinoma and two with cutaneous melanoma. The point of sequencing TCRbeta in the periphery was to test whether ivuxolimab changed TCR sequence diversity and drove clonal T-cell expansion. The paper covers the monotherapy dose-escalation part of the phase I ivuxolimab trial, which included N of about 51 patients.

Points the paper makes about the study in general: In partial responders in the 0.1-3.0 mg/kg groups, normalized peripheral clonal expansion was found to be among the lowest, especially among CD8+ T cells. At doses of 0.1 to 3.0 mg/kg, clonal expansion of both CD4+ and CD8+ blood T cells was observed from baseline to week 6. After ivuxolimab, expanded clones were on average more numerous among CD8+ T cells than among CD4+ T cells. Antigen specificity was not determined for the clonally expanded peripheral T cells. Low levels of normalized T-cell clonal expansion were also seen in some patients who did not respond.

Patients with autoimmune disease history or receiving systemic immunosuppression were excluded from the trial. Peripheral blood for TCR sequencing was drawn from every dose cohort at baseline, at cycle 4 day 1 and at cycle 7 day 1. The samples were taken from a phase I, first-in-human, multicenter, open-label dose-escalation trial of ivuxolimab. Adults with locally advanced or metastatic melanoma, renal cell, hepatocellular, or head and neck squamous cell carcinoma were enrolled in the trial. Before TCR sequencing, CD4+ and CD8+ T cells were separately sorted from peripheral blood. For sequencing of the TCRbeta CDR3 region, genomic DNA was extracted from the sorted cells. TCRbeta CDR3 regions were sequenced using the immunoSEQ Assay. TCRdb obtained this table from immuneACCESS and retained in-frame rearrangements with V and J assigned. These tables miss some clones; where compared with another copy, unresolved V genes account for less than half of the shortfall, and the remainder is unexplained. In this sample the table shows more than 65,000 clones, around four fifths of which occur a single time. The ten largest clones capture approximately 5% of the sample.

Regarding this clone: The specificity of this receptor is unknown. Base quality data are lacking; no much larger clone is found one base away.

The TCR sequence derives from an adult with an advanced solid tumor such as melanoma, head and neck, liver or kidney cancer. Sample: CD4+ or CD8+ T cells sorted from blood, taken in a trial of the OX40 agonist ivuxolimab.

The CDR3 region reads CATSRDLTAGAGELFF. In nucleotide form, the sequence is TGTGCCACCAGCAGAGATTTGACGGCAGGGGCCGGGGAGCTGTTTTTT. This chain is built from TRBV15 and TRBJ2-2; possibly the D gene is TRBD1, per 6 matching bases. Counted from cysteine to phenylalanine, this CDR3 has 16 amino acids. Only the CDR3 part of the read is kept: 48 bases, read in frame from the first base. The CDR1 and CDR2 encoded by the germline V gene (reference sequence) are LNHNV and YYDKDF. Trimming costs V 0 bases and J 6 bases, and their ends lie 14 bases apart.